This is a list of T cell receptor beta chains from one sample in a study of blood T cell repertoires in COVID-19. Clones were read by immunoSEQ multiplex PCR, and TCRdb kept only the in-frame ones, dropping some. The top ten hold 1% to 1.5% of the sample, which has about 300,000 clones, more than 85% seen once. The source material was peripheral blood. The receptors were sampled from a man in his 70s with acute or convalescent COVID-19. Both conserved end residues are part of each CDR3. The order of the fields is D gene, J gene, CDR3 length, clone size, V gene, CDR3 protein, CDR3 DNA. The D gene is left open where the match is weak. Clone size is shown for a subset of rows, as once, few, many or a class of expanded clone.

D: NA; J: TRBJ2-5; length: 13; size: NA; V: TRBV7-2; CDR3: CASSLVRGETQYF; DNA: TGTGCCAGCAGCCTAGTGCGGGGAGAGACCCAGTACTTC
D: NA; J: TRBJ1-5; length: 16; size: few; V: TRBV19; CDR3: CASSEQDFLSNQPQHF; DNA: TGTGCCAGTAGTGAACAGGATTTTCTTAGCAATCAGCCCCAGCATTTT
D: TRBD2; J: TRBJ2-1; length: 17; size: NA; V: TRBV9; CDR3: CASSASGGASGRNEQFF; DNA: TGTGCCAGCAGCGCCTCCGGGGGGGCTAGCGGGAGGAATGAGCAGTTCTTC
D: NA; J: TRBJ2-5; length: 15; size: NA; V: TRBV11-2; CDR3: CASSLGGGKRETQYF; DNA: TGTGCCAGCAGCTTAGGTGGAGGAAAGAGAGAGACCCAGTACTTC
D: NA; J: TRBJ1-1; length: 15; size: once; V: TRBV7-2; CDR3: CASSSTSGARAEAFF; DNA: TGTGCCAGCAGCTCTACCTCAGGGGCTAGGGCTGAAGCTTTCTTT
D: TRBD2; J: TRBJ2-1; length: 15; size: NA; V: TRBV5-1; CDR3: CASSAGTSVSNEQFF; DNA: TGCGCCAGCAGCGCCGGGACTAGCGTTTCAAATGAGCAGTTCTTC
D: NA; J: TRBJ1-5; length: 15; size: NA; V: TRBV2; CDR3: CASSEDSGGDQPQHF; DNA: TGTGCCAGCAGTGAGGATTCCGGCGGGGATCAGCCCCAGCATTTT
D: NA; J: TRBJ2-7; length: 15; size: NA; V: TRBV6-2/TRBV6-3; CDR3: CASSPTTGVSYEQYF; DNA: TGTGCCAGCAGCCCTACGACGGGGGTCTCCTACGAGCAGTACTTC
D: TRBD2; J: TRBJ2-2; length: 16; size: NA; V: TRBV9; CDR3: CASSGLAGGPTGELFF; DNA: TGTGCCAGCAGCGGACTAGCGGGGGGGCCCACCGGGGAGCTGTTTTTT
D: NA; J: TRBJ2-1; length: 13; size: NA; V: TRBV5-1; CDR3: CASSLDGEYEQFF; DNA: TGCGCCAGCAGCTTGGATGGGGAGTATGAGCAGTTCTTC
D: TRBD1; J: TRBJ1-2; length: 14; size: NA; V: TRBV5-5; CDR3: CASSQPTGLLGYTF; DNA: TGTGCCAGCAGCCAACCGACAGGGTTGCTTGGCTACACCTTC
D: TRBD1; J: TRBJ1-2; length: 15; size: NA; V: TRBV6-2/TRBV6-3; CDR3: CASSTRTGVDYGYTF; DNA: TGTGCCAGCAGTACCCGGACAGGGGTCGACTATGGCTACACCTTC
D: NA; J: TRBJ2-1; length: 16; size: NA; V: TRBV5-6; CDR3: CASSKNTGFRGDEQFF; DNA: TGTGCCAGCAGCAAGAACACGGGATTTCGTGGCGATGAGCAGTTCTTC
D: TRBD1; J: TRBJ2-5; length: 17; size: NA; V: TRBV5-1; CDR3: CASSLGGQAIWGETQYF; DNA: TGCGCCAGCAGCTTGGGGGGACAGGCGATTTGGGGAGAGACCCAGTACTTC
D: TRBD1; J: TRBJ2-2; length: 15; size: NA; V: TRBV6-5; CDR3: CASSMGQGTTGELFF; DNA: TGTGCCAGCAGCATGGGACAGGGGACAACCGGGGAGCTGTTTTTT
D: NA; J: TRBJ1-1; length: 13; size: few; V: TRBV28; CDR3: CATRDTPNTEAFF; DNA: TGTGCCACCCGAGACACGCCGAACACTGAAGCTTTCTTT
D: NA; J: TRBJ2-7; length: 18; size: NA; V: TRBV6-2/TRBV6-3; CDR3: CASSPSGITGEKIYEQYF; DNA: TGTGCCAGCAGTCCATCAGGGATTACTGGCGAGAAAATTTACGAGCAGTACTTC
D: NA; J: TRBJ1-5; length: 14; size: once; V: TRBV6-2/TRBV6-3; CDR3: CASSYSTANQPQHF; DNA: TGTGCCAGCAGTTACTCGACTGCAAATCAGCCCCAGCATTTT
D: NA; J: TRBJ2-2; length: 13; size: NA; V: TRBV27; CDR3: CASRSLAPGELFF; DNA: TGTGCCAGCAGATCACTCGCACCCGGGGAGCTGTTTTTT
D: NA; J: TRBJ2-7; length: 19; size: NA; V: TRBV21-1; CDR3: CARTATGDHQQVEFYEQYF; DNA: TGTGCCAGGACGGCGACAGGGGACCATCAACAAGTCGAATTCTACGAGCAGTACTTC
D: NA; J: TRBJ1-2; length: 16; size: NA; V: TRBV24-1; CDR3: CATSDSAGIQPGGYTF; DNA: TGTGCCACCAGTGATTCCGCCGGGATACAACCTGGGGGCTACACCTTC
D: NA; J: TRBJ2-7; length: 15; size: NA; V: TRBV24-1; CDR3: CATSDSGGPSYEQYF; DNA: TGTGCCACCAGTGATTCCGGGGGACCCTCCTACGAGCAGTACTTC
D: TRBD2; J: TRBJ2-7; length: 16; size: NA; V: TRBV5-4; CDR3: CASSLDLAGGAYEQYF; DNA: TGTGCCAGCAGCTTGGACCTAGCGGGAGGTGCCTACGAGCAGTACTTC
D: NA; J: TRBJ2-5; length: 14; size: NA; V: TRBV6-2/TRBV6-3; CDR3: CASSYGVGVETQYF; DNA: TGTGCCAGCAGTTACGGGGTGGGAGTGGAGACCCAGTACTTC